This T cell receptor (beta chain) was sequenced for a study of early T cells in non-severe SARS-CoV-2 infection. Study context: With bulk RNA from unsorted whole blood as input, sequencing yielded unpaired chains.

Study-level results: Lookups in VDJdb leaned toward anti-spike CD8 responses and missed private and CD4 specificities.

As for this clonotype: Antigen unknown.

cDNA molecules, individually, were tagged with unique molecular identifiers. TCRdb reprocessed the 5' RACE reads via MiXCR and lists one record per CDR3 protein. The table records roughly 69,000 distinct CDR3 sequences, roughly 9.4% of them present only once. Trimming at V came to 5 bases and at J to 4 bases, leaving 7 bases not matched to a gene. The length of the CDR3 is 15 residues. The germline V gene encodes CDR1 SGHNT and CDR2 YENEEA. The material sequenced was whole blood. The gene calls are TRBV11-3 and TRBJ1-1, with 10 bases lining up with TRBD1. This receptor was obtained from an adult who was a healthcare worker with PCR-confirmed SARS-CoV-2 infection or an uninfected control (not recorded which). CDR3 nucleotides: TGTGCCAGCAGCAAGGGGACAGGGGAGCTCACTGAAGCTTTCTTT. Residues: CASSKGTGELTEAFF.